This section outlines one TCR beta chain sequence together with its context. Its antigen remains unidentified. Sequence at one end of the junction differs from germline and may be a read error. Produced via immunoSEQ multiplex PCR; TCRdb's table is partial and in-frame only. This table holds 130,000 or so clones, under 95% found once. The CDR3 covers 12 residues. Germline CDR1 SGHVS, CDR2 FQNEAQ. These data belong to a study of T cell responses to AZD1222 COVID-19 vaccine. Points from the study as a whole: Among vaccine-associated CD4 TCRs, coverage spanned spike, with dominance at 160-218 and 743-854. There were mostly white British donors and more females than males, and clonal diversity was possibly underestimated. Two AZD1222 administrations were followed by greater Spike-specific TCR breadth and depth.

This chain uses TRBV7-8 with TRBJ2-7, with D possibly being TRBD2 (6 bases). This receptor was identified in an adult in good health. Sequenced material: peripheral blood, taken on day 0 of AZD1222 vaccination. The CDR3 DNA reads as TGTGCCAGCAGCCCTCAATCGGGACTCTTAAACTTC. It is translated as CASSPQSGLLNF.